Given below is one T cell receptor (beta chain) in context. Its antigen is unidentified. The sample originates from a study of OX40 agonist ivuxolimab in advanced cancers. Findings and caveats of the study: Expanded clones were, on average, more numerous in CD8+ T cells than in CD4+. No antigen was identified for the clonally expanded peripheral T cells.

The CDR3 is made up of 15 amino acids. V trimming: 5 bases; J trimming: 2 bases; junction bases outside the gene matches: 3. Germline lookup yields CDR1 MDHEN and CDR2 SYDVKM. The data were produced by immunoSEQ multiplex PCR, yet TCRdb's version contains in-frame clones alone and is incomplete. The sample lists approximately 31,000 clones; around 90% were seen once. This specimen consisted of CD4+ or CD8+ T cells sorted from blood, obtained in a trial of the OX40 agonist ivuxolimab. The V and J genes are TRBV28 and TRBJ2-2, with 9 bases lining up with TRBD1. The source of this sequence is an adult with an advanced solid tumor such as melanoma, head and neck, liver or kidney cancer. This chain's CDR3 is CASSPTGGNTGELFF. In DNA form, the CDR3 reads TGTGCCAGCAGTCCTACAGGGGGCAACACCGGGGAGCTGTTTTTT.